One and the same sample provided the 19 T cell receptor beta chains below, sequenced in a study of T cell responses to AZD1222 COVID-19 vaccine. Profiling relied on immunoSEQ multiplex PCR, and the TCRdb table lists in-frame clones only, not all of them. There are some 100,000 clones in the sample; 80% to 90% occur only once, and approximately 3.3% lies in the top ten. The source was peripheral blood, collected on day 0 of AZD1222 vaccination. The receptor set was obtained from an adult in good health.

This chain uses TRBV5-1 with TRBJ2-1; 9 bases fit TRBD1. Per germline, CDR1 SGHRS and CDR2 YFSETQ. CDR3 length: 15 amino acids. V gave up 0 bases and J gave up 2 bases; unmatched junction bases: 0. For the CDR3, the DNA is TGCGCCAGCAGCTTGGGACAGGGGGCCTACAATGAGCAGTTCTTC. Translated: CASSLGQGAYNEQFF.

The chain recombines TRBV7-9 with TRBJ2-7, with D tentatively TRBD1 (6 bases). Germline CDR1 is SEHNR and CDR2 is FQNEAQ (reference sequence). The CDR3 is made up of 15 amino acids. V lost 1 base, J lost 5 bases, and 15 bases lay in between. CDR3 residues: CASSLGIQGLDEQYF. The DNA of the CDR3 is TGTGCCAGCAGCTTAGGGATCCAGGGGTTGGACGAGCAGTACTTC.

The V call is TRBV4-2, the J call TRBJ2-7, with TRBD1 matching 10 bases. V lost 3 bases and J lost 1; bases outside the gene matches: 0. Germline V gene lookup returns CDR1 LGHNA and CDR2 YNFKEQ. The length of the CDR3 is 14 residues. In DNA form, the CDR3 reads TGTGCCAGCAGCCAGGGACAGGGGTCCTACGAGCAGTACTTC. Residues: CASSQGQGSYEQYF.

This clone has only a few counts. The rearrangement uses TRBV12-3 or TRBV12-4 and TRBJ1-3; D call uncertain. The V end was cut by 5 bases, the J end by 3 bases, with 8 bases between. This CDR3 has 13 residues. Written as DNA, the CDR3 is TGTGCCAGCAGTCTTACTAGTGGAAACACCATATATTTT. Its protein is CASSLTSGNTIYF.

The chain employs TRBV5-1 and TRBJ1-3, with D unresolved. CDR1 and CDR2 (germline): SGHRS, YFSETQ. The CDR3 has 13 residues. Trimming left V 0 bases short and J 10 bases short, with 11 bases between. The CDR3 here is CASSLDGVRTIYF. In DNA, the CDR3 is TGCGCCAGCAGCTTGGATGGGGTGAGGACCATATATTTT.

The rearrangement uses TRBV2 and TRBJ1-5; the D is unclear. The germline gives CDR1 SNHLY, CDR2 FYNNEI. V gave up 3 bases and J gave up 6 bases, with 6 bases separating them. CDR3 length: 12 residues. In nucleotides, the CDR3 is TGTGCCAGCAGTGATCGGGGTCAGCCCCAGCATTTT. As protein: CASSDRGQPQHF.

This clone was seen more than once but under ten times. The J gene is TRBJ1-2, the V gene TRBV25-1; 7 nucleotides agree with TRBD1. Trimming took 6 bases from V and 3 from J; bases not matched to a gene: 4. This CDR3 spans 13 amino acids. The germline gives CDR1 MGHDK, CDR2 SYGVNS. CDR3: CASRGQVDYGYTF. In nucleotides, the CDR3 is TGTGCCAGCAGAGGACAGGTCGACTATGGCTACACCTTC.

This clone was observed a few times. The chain links TRBV5-4 to TRBJ1-2; 9 bases align to TRBD1. J lost 8 bases, V lost 5 bases, and 10 bases had no gene match. The length of the CDR3 is 14 residues. Germline CDR1 is SGHNT and CDR2 is YYREEE (reference sequence). CDR3 region: CASRGDRAGNGYTF. In DNA form, the CDR3 reads TGTGCCAGCAGGGGGGACAGGGCCGGTAACGGCTACACCTTC.

V is TRBV14 and J is TRBJ1-5; possible D gene TRBD1, 5 bases. The CDR3 loop spans 14 amino acids. Trimming cost V 4 bases and J 3 bases, with 10 bases left between them. The germline V gene has CDR1 SGHDN and CDR2 FVKESK. The CDR3 reads CASSRDGLNQPQHF. DNA for the CDR3: TGTGCCAGCAGCCGGGACGGACTCAATCAGCCCCAGCATTTT.

The J gene is TRBJ2-6, the V gene TRBV27; no firm D call. V lost 7 bases and J lost 2, with 18 bases in between. CDR3 size: 17 residues. Germline loops: CDR1 MNHEY, CDR2 SMNVEV (reference sequence). The CDR3 reads CASTLTRRPAGANVLTF. The CDR3, as DNA: TGTGCCAGCACCCTGACTCGCCGTCCGGCTGGGGCCAACGTCCTGACTTTC.

The chain carries TRBV11-2 and TRBJ1-4; the match to TRBD1 covers 8 bases. J gave up 4 bases and V 6 bases, and 7 bases lay outside the gene matches. This CDR3 comprises 15 residues. Germline V lookup: CDR1 SGHAT, CDR2 FQNNGV. The CDR3 bases are TGTGCCAGCAGTGATCCGGGACAGGTTAATGAAAAACTGTTTTTT. Translation: CASSDPGQVNEKLFF.

The chain is built from TRBV10-3 and TRBJ1-2; possible D gene TRBD1, 5 bases. The CDR3 loop spans 14 amino acids. Germline CDR1 is ENHRY and CDR2 is SYGVKD. Trimming removed 5 bases from V and 2 bases from J, with 12 bases in between. CDR3 residues: CAISRDGRNYGYTF. CDR3 nucleotides: TGTGCCATCAGTCGGGACGGCCGAAACTATGGCTACACCTTC.

This clone is a singleton in its sample. The rearrangement joins TRBV2 to TRBJ1-4; 9 nucleotides match TRBD1. Trimming removed 8 bases from V and 5 bases from J; junction bases left unmatched: 6. Germline CDR1 and CDR2: SNHLY and FYNNEI. The CDR3 is 14 amino acids. CDR3 nucleotide sequence: TGTGCCAGCCGGGACAGGGCGCTAAATGAAAAACTGTTTTTT. This translates into CASRDRALNEKLFF. Filled out from reference TRBV2 and TRBJ1-4, the complete variable domain reads EPEVTQTPSHQVTQMGQEVILRCVPISNHLYFYWYRQILGQKVEFLVSFYNNEISEKSEIFDDQFSVERPDGSNFTLKIRSTKLEDSAMYFCASRDRALNEKLFFGSGTQLSVL.

V and J are TRBV10-3 and TRBJ1-1; D might be TRBD1 (5 bases). The V gene lost 4 bases and the J gene lost 3 bases, with 9 bases spanning the gap. The CDR3 extends over 13 amino acids. CDR1 is ENHRY, CDR2 SYGVKD, per germline. In DNA form, the CDR3 reads TGTGCCATCAGTGTGCAGGGATACACTGAAGCTTTCTTT. Its translation is CAISVQGYTEAFF.

The CDR3, as DNA: TGCGCCAGCAGCCGGGGACAGGGGGCCCTTCCCGCTGAAGCTTTCTTT. Encoded protein: CASSRGQGALPAEAFF. The chain combines TRBV4-1 with TRBJ1-1; 12 bases align to TRBD1. Germline loops: CDR1 MGHRA, CDR2 YSYEKL. The CDR3 has 16 residues. V gave up 4 bases and J gave up 6 bases; unmatched junction bases: 9.

This clone was detected once. The CDR3 region is CASSLSMENTEAFF. DNA for the CDR3: TGTGCCAGCAGCCTAAGTATGGAAAACACTGAAGCTTTCTTT. This chain joins TRBV7-8 and TRBJ1-1; D is uncertain. Germline values: CDR1 SGHVS, CDR2 FQNEAQ. Trimming removed 5 bases from V and 2 bases from J, with 12 bases in between. The CDR3 runs to 14 residues.

This clone was detected only a few times. V gene TRBV18 combines with J gene TRBJ2-7, with D tentatively TRBD2 (6 bases). CDR3 length: 14 residues. Germline CDR1 is KGHSH and CDR2 is LQKENI. Trimming stripped 6 bases from V and 3 bases from J, with 15 bases between. The CDR3 here is CASSPAGPRYEQYF. The CDR3 DNA is TGTGCCAGCTCGCCTGCGGGACCGCGCTACGAGCAGTACTTC.

The rearrangement joins TRBV6-6 to TRBJ1-5; no clear D. Germline V CDR1 and CDR2: MNHNY, SVGAGI (reference sequence). The CDR3 consists of 18 residues. V gave up 5 bases and J gave up 0 bases, with 20 bases separating them. This CDR3 is CASSPPLHILDSNQPQHF. The CDR3 DNA follows: TGTGCCAGCAGTCCTCCTCTACATATACTGGATAGCAATCAGCCCCAGCATTTT.

The chain carries TRBV11-2 and TRBJ2-3; D remains unclear. V was shortened by 4 bases and J by 4 bases, with 15 bases between the two germline ends. Looked up from germline, CDR1 is SGHAT and CDR2 is FQNNGV. This CDR3 region has 15 residues. The chain's CDR3 is CASSSNPGNADTQYF. CDR3 nucleotides: TGTGCCAGCAGCTCGAACCCAGGAAACGCAGATACGCAGTATTTT. The variable domain in full, completed from reference TRBV11-2 and TRBJ2-3, reads EAGVAQSPRYKIIEKRQSVAFWCNPISGHATLYWYQQILGQGPKLLIQFQNNGVVDDSQLPKDRFSAERLKGVDSTLKIQPAKLEDSAVYLCASSSNPGNADTQYFGPGTRLTVL.